This passage covers 7 T cell receptor beta chains from one sample sequenced in a study of T cell responses to AZD1222 COVID-19 vaccine. This table comes from immunoSEQ multiplex PCR, and its TCRdb copy is limited to in-frame clones, with some not included. The top ten hold under 2% of the sample, which has 130,000 to 150,000 clones, roughly 89% seen once. The material sequenced was peripheral blood, taken 28 days after the second AZD1222 dose. All receptors come from an adult who received the AZD1222 COVID-19 vaccine.

The chain carries TRBV5-1 and TRBJ2-5; no reliable D call. Germline-derived CDR1 and CDR2 are SGHRS and YFSETQ. The CDR3 consists of 14 residues. The ends were cut back, 0 bases at V and 4 bases at J, with 10 bases in the middle. The CDR3 protein is CASSLVRAGETQYF. CDR3 bases: TGCGCCAGCAGCTTGGTTCGAGCTGGAGAGACCCAGTACTTC.

The J gene is TRBJ1-2, the V gene TRBV9; a weak D match, TRBD1 (6 bases). CDR1 SGDLS and CDR2 YYNGEE come from the germline V gene. Trimming pared 0 bases from V and 1 base from J, leaving 13 bases between. The CDR3 has 16 residues. The CDR3 spells CASSVVPGGSNYGYTF. The CDR3 DNA is TGTGCCAGCAGCGTAGTCCCGGGGGGCAGTAACTATGGCTACACCTTC.

This clone was picked up a small number of times. The chain joins TRBV7-9 to TRBJ1-2, with unresolved D. Germline loops: CDR1 SEHNR, CDR2 FQNEAQ (reference sequence). The CDR3 loop spans 14 amino acids. Trimming cost V 3 bases and J 8 bases, with 16 bases left between them. CDR3 in DNA: TGTGCCAGCAGCTTCGACACCGCCGTTGGGGGCTACACCTTC. Residues: CASSFDTAVGGYTF.

The chain has TRBV18 and TRBJ1-2; D remains ambiguous. This CDR3 region has 13 residues. The germline gives CDR1 KGHSH, CDR2 LQKENI. The V end was cut by 2 bases, the J end by 1 base, with 5 bases between. CDR3 sequence (DNA): TGTGCCAGCTCACCAAGGGATAACTATGGCTACACCTTC. It encodes CASSPRDNYGYTF.

The chain combines TRBV2 with TRBJ2-1, with 9 bases fitting TRBD2. The trim removed 7 bases at V and 9 bases at J, leaving 10 bases unmatched. The CDR3 consists of 14 residues. Germline V lookup: CDR1 SNHLY, CDR2 FYNNEI. The CDR3 DNA is TGTGCCAGCACCCCGGGACTAGCCCTCTTTGAGCAGTTCTTC. Encoded protein: CASTPGLALFEQFF. The entire variable domain, with the rest obtained from reference TRBV2 and TRBJ2-1, is as follows: EPEVTQTPSHQVTQMGQEVILRCVPISNHLYFYWYRQILGQKVEFLVSFYNNEISEKSEIFDDQFSVERPDGSNFTLKIRSTKLEDSAMYFCASTPGLALFEQFFGPGTRLTVL.

The genes are TRBV7-2 and TRBJ1-4, with a possible D match to TRBD1 (6 bases). The CDR3 runs to 15 residues. V shed 6 bases and J shed 0 bases, with 11 bases lying between them. Germline values: CDR1 SGHTA, CDR2 FQGNSA. CDR3 sequence reads: CASRRQAATNEKLFF. The CDR3 DNA follows: TGTGCCAGCAGACGACAGGCTGCAACTAATGAAAAACTGTTTTTT.

This chain links TRBV15 with TRBJ1-3; no firm D call. V lost 6 bases to trimming and J lost 0 bases, with 9 bases between them. Germline assignment: CDR1 LNHNV and CDR2 YYDKDF (reference sequence). CDR3 length equals 14 residues. The CDR3 DNA is TGTGCCACCAGTTTAGGGTTCTCTGGAAACACCATATATTTT. This encodes CATSLGFSGNTIYF.